This T cell receptor (beta chain) was captured by sequencing in a study of blood T cell repertoires in COVID-19. Study as a whole: Some COVID-19 samples were acute and others convalescent; all came from the United States, Italy and Spain. PBMCs, B-cell-depleted T cells, or T cells provided the cDNA or gDNA that made up the material.

Germline lookup yields CDR1 SGHTA and CDR2 FQGNSA. V was cut by 1 base and J by 2 bases, with 5 bases left in between. CDR3 length: 13 amino acids. Authors' processing steps: Using reference gene primer amplification, nucleated cell counts were estimated. Libraries were prepared by immunoSEQ multiplex PCR; TCRdb keeps only in-frame clonotypes and omits some of them. The D gene and trimming were derived from the DNA, and the V and J assignments and clone size from that table. This sample has fewer than 300,000 clones; under 90% occur once, and the top ten carry roughly 10%. This TCR came from a woman in her 50s who had recovered from COVID-19. The chain uses TRBV7-2 and TRBJ1-1; D unclear. Sequencing was done on a sample of peripheral blood. Written as DNA, the CDR3 is TGTGCCAGCAGCTTAGGAGCTAACACTGAAGCTTTCTTT. This encodes CASSLGANTEAFF. Full variable domain (remainder filled in from reference TRBV7-2 and TRBJ1-1): GAGVSQSPSNKVTEKGKDVELRCDPISGHTALYWYRQSLGQGLEFLIYFQGNSAPDKSGLPSDRFSAERTGGSVSTLTIQRTQQEDSAVYLCASSLGANTEAFFGQGTRLTVV.